This T cell receptor beta chain came from a study of early T cells in non-severe SARS-CoV-2 infection. Turning to the study itself: Unsorted whole blood bulk RNA was sequenced, with unpaired chains. Broader study findings: Anti-spike CD8 responses were favored in VDJdb matching, and private and CD4 specificities were missed.

This clonotype was seen repeatedly, ten times or more. What it binds is unknown. Tagging with unique molecular identifiers was applied to individual cDNA molecules. Using its own MiXCR run on the 5' RACE reads, TCRdb lists one record per CDR3 protein. The repertoire has approximately 41,000 distinct CDR3 sequences, roughly 5% of them found once; the top ten carry roughly 16%. V lost 0 bases, J lost 4 bases, and 13 bases lay in between. CDR3 length: 16 residues. Germline values: CDR1 KGHSH, CDR2 LQKENI. The sample taken for sequencing was whole blood. V and J are TRBV18 and TRBJ1-3; D is unclear. The receptor was isolated from an adult who was a healthcare worker with PCR-confirmed SARS-CoV-2 infection or an uninfected control (not recorded which). CDR3 loop: CASSPPDTHPGNTIYF. As DNA, the CDR3 is TGTGCCAGCTCACCACCAGACACACATCCCGGAAACACCATATATTTT.